This note documents a single T cell receptor (beta chain) sequence. Its antigen is as yet unknown. The sample is drawn from a study of CD8+ T cells in alopecia areata. The wider study: Oral tofacitinib (5 to 10 mg twice daily) was administered to treated patients.

Treatment meaning: oral pan-JAK inhibitor, 5-10 mg twice daily. From PBMCs, CD4+ and CD8+ T cells were sorted. cDNA prepared by RNA extraction and subsequent reverse transcription served as the template for sequencing. Measured with immunoSEQ multiplex PCR; TCRdb has only the in-frame clones, and not every one. The sample has about 280,000 clones, 58% seen once. Overall study results and limits: Scalp and blood samples kept many expanded lesional clones throughout tofacitinib.

The sequenced sample was CD4+ T cells sorted from blood, obtained at week 24, from a patient treated with tofacitinib. This receptor was obtained from a human donor with alopecia areata.

The CDR3, as DNA: TGCGCCAGCAGCCAAGTTGGTGGCAGGGGGAACACTGAAGCTTTCTTT. Its protein product is CASSQVGGRGNTEAFF. V and J are TRBV4-1 and TRBJ1-1, with D perhaps matching TRBD1 (6 bases). Trimming removed 1 base at V and 1 base at J, with 13 bases between. This CDR3 region has 16 residues. CDR1 is MGHRA, CDR2 YSYEKL, per germline.